The 13 T cell receptor beta chains listed next were all sequenced from one sample in a study of human T cells and chemical hapten exposure. Time point described: patch test 1, 2 weeks after DPC sensitization. Treatment described: therapeutic diphenylcyclopropenone sensitization with weekly scalp DPC. One entry per CDR3 protein results from TCRdb running MiXCR on the RACE reads. The sample lists 300,000 to 350,000 distinct CDR3 sequences; around 7% were seen once. The sequences come from whole blood, collected in connection with sensitization to the hapten diphenylcyclopropenone (DPC). The origin of the receptors is a woman younger than 30 with alopecia areata. Some clones in this sample may be carry-over from other donors' samples.

This chain links TRBV20-1 with TRBJ1-2; D uncertain. Germline loops: CDR1 DFQATT, CDR2 SNEGSKA (reference sequence). CDR3 length: 15 amino acids. V was shortened by 3 bases and J by 0 bases, with 14 bases between the two germline ends. The CDR3 DNA follows: TGCAGTGCTAGCGTGCCGCAGGCTGCTAACTATGGCTACACCTTC. It encodes CSASVPQAANYGYTF.

This clonotype was seen just once. This chain connects TRBV7-3 to TRBJ1-2; tentative D call: TRBD1 (5 bases). The CDR3 is made up of 15 amino acids. CDR1 is SGHTA, CDR2 FQGTGA, per germline. V was pared by 1 base and J by 5 bases, with 14 bases between. For the CDR3, the DNA is TGTGCCAGCAGCTTAAGAGGTGGGACGTCTTATGGCTACACCTTC. Its protein is CASSLRGGTSYGYTF.

The table lists this clonotype with many counts. The chain links TRBV29-1 to TRBJ1-1; 8 bases match TRBD1. V shed 7 bases, J shed 4 bases, and the junction held 11 bases outside the gene matches. CDR1 and CDR2 (germline): SQVTM, ANQGSEA. This CDR3 has 14 amino acids. CDR3 region: CSGASGQGGTEAFF. The CDR3 nucleotides are TGCAGCGGAGCATCCGGACAGGGAGGCACTGAAGCTTTCTTT.

The V call is TRBV20-1, the J call TRBJ2-1, with 11 bases identical to TRBD2. CDR1 is DFQATT and CDR2 is SNEGSKA in the germline V gene (reference sequence). The CDR3 runs to 14 residues. V lost 6 bases, J lost 7 bases, and 8 bases stayed unmatched. The CDR3 protein is CSALAGGIGNEQFF. The CDR3 region has the DNA TGCAGTGCCTTAGCGGGGGGGATTGGGAATGAGCAGTTCTTC.

A note on this clonotype: The junction differs from germline at one of its ends, possibly a read error. V is TRBV5-1 and J is TRBJ2-5; 13 positions agree with TRBD2. Germline V gives CDR1 SGHRS, CDR2 YFSETQ. CDR3 length: 15 amino acids. The CDR3: CASSWGLAGPETLYF. The CDR3 DNA is TGCGCCAGCAGCTGGGGACTAGCGGGGCCAGAGACCCTGTACTTC.

This clonotype was counted many times. The rearrangement uses TRBV2 and TRBJ2-4, with 9 bases matching TRBD2. The CDR3 is 14 residues long. The germline CDR1 and CDR2 sequences are SNHLY and FYNNEI. Trimming at V came to 5 bases and at J to 8 bases, leaving 7 bases not matched to a gene. This CDR3 reads CASSPSGGSHIQYF. The CDR3 coding sequence is TGTGCCAGCAGTCCCAGCGGGGGGTCGCACATTCAGTACTTC.

The rearrangement joins TRBV4-3 to TRBJ1-3; D is ambiguous. Trimming removed 0 bases at V and 9 bases at J, with 18 bases between. The CDR3 contains 16 residues. CDR1 is LGHNA and CDR2 is YSLEER in the germline V gene. This CDR3 reads CASSQDLRRAGGTIYF. CDR3 bases: TGCGCCAGCAGCCAAGATTTGAGACGGGCCGGAGGCACCATATATTTT.

This clonotype was counted many times. The V and J genes are TRBV18 and TRBJ2-5, with D uncertain. V lost 4 bases and J 2 bases, leaving 8 bases between the germline ends. Germline lookup yields CDR1 KGHSH and CDR2 LQKENI. The CDR3 is made up of 13 amino acids. The CDR3 loop is CASSLHTQETQYF. In DNA form, the CDR3 reads TGTGCCAGCTCACTTCACACTCAAGAGACCCAGTACTTC.

The chain couples TRBV20-1 to TRBJ2-3; TRBD1 matches 9 bases. The germline CDR1 and CDR2 sequences are DFQATT and SNEGSKA (reference sequence). The trim removed 1 base at V and 4 bases at J, leaving 3 bases unmatched. The CDR3 consists of 14 residues. CDR3 nucleotide sequence: TGCAGTGCTAGAGGGGGGACAGGGTCAGATACGCAGTATTTT. This translates into CSARGGTGSDTQYF.

This clonotype was counted at least ten times. No DNA is shown, since the ends of the CDR3 on it are uncertain; the CDR3 is the one TCRdb lists. The chain carries TRBV7-5 and TRBJ1-5; no check of the table's D call, TRBD1, against the DNA was made. TRBV7-5 has pseudogene status. The CDR3 numbers 14 amino acids, ends counted. The chain's CDR3 is CISVPEGGGQPQHF.

This sequence joins TRBV29-1 and TRBJ1-3; unclear D gene. CDR3 length: 14 residues. Germline V gene lookup returns CDR1 SQVTM and CDR2 ANQGSEA. V was clipped by 0 bases and J by 0 bases, with 6 bases between them. The CDR3 bases are TGCAGCGTTGAAGAACAGATCTCTGGAAACACCATATATTTT. Protein product: CSVEEQISGNTIYF.

This clonotype was seen ten or more times. The rearrangement uses TRBV18 and TRBJ2-5; the match to TRBD1 covers 7 bases. The CDR3 has 16 amino acids. V was clipped by 0 bases and J by 3 bases; unmatched bases: 7. CDR1 and CDR2 from the germline V gene are KGHSH and LQKENI. CDR3 DNA sequence: TGTGCCAGCTCACCACCGACAGGGCTGGGGGAAGAGACCCAGTACTTC. Its translation is CASSPPTGLGEETQYF.

The gene calls are TRBV4-3 and TRBJ2-4, with D perhaps matching TRBD2 (6 bases). This CDR3 spans 18 amino acids. The V end lost 1 base, the J end lost 5 bases, and 21 bases lay between the germline ends. In germline, CDR1 is LGHNA, CDR2 YSLEER. CDR3 residues: CASSQVEVGGLKENIQYF. As DNA, the CDR3 is TGCGCCAGCAGCCAAGTTGAGGTCGGGGGACTCAAGGAAAACATTCAGTACTTC.